Following are 13 T cell receptor beta chains from one sample sequenced in a study of blood T cells in healthy people across ages. A J-beta primer mix and a sample-barcoded 5' primer were used in a second PCR of about 7 to 12 cycles. TCRdb reprocessed the 5' RACE reads with MiXCR, giving one entry per CDR3 protein. The profile covers some 1.8 million distinct CDR3 sequences, with about two fifths appearing a single time and about 23% taken by the ten largest. The sequencing sample was made of blood. These receptors were obtained from a human donor in good health.

The chain recombines TRBV3-1 with TRBJ2-1; 9 bases are a match to TRBD2. This CDR3 spans 15 amino acids. Trimming took 4 bases from V and 8 from J; bases not matched to a gene: 9. Looked up from germline, CDR1 is LGHDT and CDR2 is YNNKEL (reference sequence). Written as DNA, the CDR3 is TGTGCCAGCAGCCGGGCGACTAGCGGATATCATGAGCAGTTCTTC. Its protein product is CASSRATSGYHEQFF.

This rearrangement joins TRBV24-1 to TRBJ2-1; D not certain. The CDR3 sequence is 14 residues long. V shed 4 bases and J shed 3 bases, with 9 bases lying between them. Germline CDR1 reads KGHDR; CDR2 reads SFDVKD. The DNA of the CDR3 is TGTGCCACCAGTGACCCGGGCCTCTACAATGAGCAGTTCTTC. Its protein product is CATSDPGLYNEQFF.

The V and J genes are TRBV5-1 and TRBJ2-5; no definite D call. Germline CDR1 reads SGHRS; CDR2 reads YFSETQ. V lost 1 base and J lost 1, with 14 bases in between. The CDR3 spans 16 residues. In DNA form, the CDR3 reads TGCGCCAGCAGCTTGATCTCCGGGCAGATCCAAGAGACCCAGTACTTC. The encoded protein is CASSLISGQIQETQYF.

There are many counts of this clonotype. J is TRBJ1-5 and V is TRBV4-1, with D possibly being TRBD1 (6 bases). CDR3 length equals 16 residues. V was pared by 5 bases and J by 0 bases, with 14 bases between. Per germline, CDR1 MGHRA and CDR2 YSYEKL. The CDR3 region has the DNA TGCGCCAGCAGCAGCAGACAGGCCTATAGCAATCAGCCCCAGCATTTT. Its protein product is CASSSRQAYSNQPQHF.

In its sample, this clonotype was seen a few times. The junction differs from germline at one of its ends, possibly a read error. CDR3 in DNA: TGCGCCAGTTCTACGGGGACACTCTACTACGATGAGCAGTTCTTC. Residues: CASSTGTLYYDEQFF. The J gene is TRBJ2-1, the V gene TRBV5-1, with TRBD1 as a possible D gene (6 bases). This CDR3 has 15 residues. Germline V gene lookup returns CDR1 SGHRS and CDR2 YFSETQ.

Regarding this clonotype: Mismatch with germline at one junction end may stem from a read error. The chain recombines TRBV29-1 with TRBJ2-1, with 13 bases matching TRBD2. The germline V gene has CDR1 SQVTM and CDR2 ANQGSEA. The CDR3 has 15 amino acids. This chain's CDR3 is CSARTSGGSHNEQFF. In DNA form, the CDR3 reads TGCAGCGCCCGGACTAGCGGGGGCTCCCACAATGAGCAGTTCTTC.

The chain combines TRBV7-2 with TRBJ2-5; D might be TRBD2 (5 bases). V was pared by 5 bases and J by 5 bases, with 15 bases between. In germline, CDR1 is SGHTA, CDR2 FQGNSA. The CDR3 contains 14 residues. The CDR3 DNA reads as TGTGCCAGCAGCCATCGGACTTTTGGGGAGACCCAGTACTTC. It specifies CASSHRTFGETQYF.

The table lists this clonotype with a count of one. The V call is TRBV16, the J call TRBJ1-2; TRBD1 might be the D (5 bases). The CDR3 is 12 amino acids. V lost 0 bases, J lost 12 bases, and 11 bases lay in between. The V gene's germline CDR1 is KGHSY and CDR2 FQNENV. In DNA form, the CDR3 reads TGTGCCAGCAGCCAATCGGGGGTCTTGCACACCTTC. As protein: CASSQSGVLHTF.

The table lists this clonotype with many counts. V and J are TRBV20-1 and TRBJ2-5, with TRBD1 matching 10 bases. Germline CDR1 DFQATT, CDR2 SNEGSKA (reference sequence). CDR3 size: 13 residues. The CDR3 DNA reads TGCAGCGCACCGGGACAGGGGCAAGAGACCCAGTACTTC. It specifies CSAPGQGQETQYF.

The genes are TRBV4-3 and TRBJ1-2, with D perhaps matching TRBD1 (6 bases). The CDR3 runs 14 residues. CDR1 is LGHNA and CDR2 is YSLEER in the germline V gene. Trimming stripped 0 bases from V and 8 bases from J, with 13 bases between. The CDR3 region is CASSQDYGGRGYTF. The CDR3 bases are TGCGCCAGCAGCCAAGATTACGGGGGGCGCGGCTACACCTTC.

This chain connects TRBV7-9 to TRBJ1-4, with unresolved D. Germline V gene sequence: CDR1 SEHNR, CDR2 FQNEAQ (reference sequence). V lost 4 bases and J 3 bases, leaving 18 bases between the germline ends. The CDR3 spans 17 residues. CDR3 loop: CASSSKFRTVSNEKLFF. The DNA of the CDR3 is TGTGCCAGCAGCTCCAAATTCCGGACGGTTTCTAATGAAAAACTGTTTTTT.

Points on this clonotype: A much larger clonotype is one base distant, so this may be a read error. The chain is built from TRBV5-1 and TRBJ2-5, with D tentatively TRBD2 (5 bases). CDR1 and CDR2 (germline): SGHRS, YFSETQ. The CDR3 consists of 13 residues. CDR3 coding DNA: TGCGCCAGCAGCACAAGCCTGGAGGAGACCCTGTACTTC. Translation gives CASSTSLEETLYF.

The table lists this clonotype with a few counts. This chain uses TRBV4-2 with TRBJ1-4, with no clear D. The CDR3 runs to 16 residues. The germline V gene has CDR1 LGHNA and CDR2 YNFKEQ. The V end lost 4 bases, the J end lost 6 bases, and 18 bases lay between the germline ends. DNA for the CDR3: TGTGCCAGCAGCCCAGGCCTAGGTGCGGGCGATGAAAAACTGTTTTTT. Its protein product is CASSPGLGAGDEKLFF.